These 32 T cell receptor beta chains originate from one sample sequenced in a study of cytomegalovirus exposure and HLA in healthy donors. Researchers ran the PCR with 60 Vbeta and 13 Jbeta primers. Profiled with immunoSEQ multiplex PCR; TCRdb holds only in-frame clones, not every one. The table records about 190,000 clones, under 80% of them present only once. Input material: PBMCs. The receptor source for this set is a man aged 25 to 45 in good health and CMV-seropositive.

This clone was picked up one time. The chain carries TRBV27 and TRBJ2-7; D perhaps matches TRBD1 (5 bases). The V gene lost 2 bases and the J gene lost 0 bases, with 20 bases spanning the gap. Germline-derived CDR1 and CDR2 are MNHEY and SMNVEV (reference sequence). The CDR3 totals 18 residues. CDR3 residues: CASSLISPRTGSSYEQYF. CDR3 nucleotides: TGTGCCAGCAGTTTAATCTCCCCCCGCACAGGTAGCTCCTACGAGCAGTACTTC.

The V call is TRBV19, the J call TRBJ2-2; a weak D match, TRBD1 (5 bases). V was shortened by 7 bases and J by 4 bases, with 10 bases between the two germline ends. The CDR3 sequence is 13 residues long. From germline, CDR1 is LNHDA and CDR2 SQIVND (reference sequence). CDR3 nucleotides: TGTGCCAGTACCAGGGTTGGCACCGGGGAGCTGTTTTTT. It codes for CASTRVGTGELFF.

The chain carries TRBV29-1 and TRBJ2-7, with D possibly matching TRBD2 (5 bases). The germline gives CDR1 SQVTM, CDR2 ANQGSEA. There are 15 residues in the CDR3. Trimming removed 5 bases at V and 0 bases at J, with 17 bases between. The CDR3 loop reads CSVRSGSVSSYEQYF. The CDR3 bases are TGCAGCGTTAGGAGTGGGAGCGTTAGCTCCTACGAGCAGTACTTC.

The rearrangement links TRBV19 to TRBJ1-5, with D unclear. This CDR3 region has 14 residues. Trimming took 1 base from V and 6 from J, leaving 10 bases between them. Germline-derived CDR1 and CDR2 are LNHDA and SQIVND (reference sequence). The CDR3 coding sequence is TGTGCCAGTAGTATAGTAGAGGGATCTCAGCCCCAGCATTTT. It yields the protein CASSIVEGSQPQHF. The whole variable domain, remainder taken from reference TRBV19 and TRBJ1-5, is DGGITQSPKYLFRKEGQNVTLSCEQNLNHDAMYWYRQDPGQGLRLIYYSQIVNDFQKGDIAEGYSVSREKKESFPLTVTSAQKNPTAFYLCASSIVEGSQPQHFGDGTRLSIL.

The V call is TRBV2, the J call TRBJ1-3; D uncertain. Germline loops: CDR1 SNHLY, CDR2 FYNNEI. The CDR3 has 16 residues. V was trimmed by 1 base and J by 0 bases, leaving 10 bases between them. The CDR3 sequence: CASSEDSPFSGNTIYF. The CDR3 DNA reads TGTGCCAGCAGTGAAGACAGCCCCTTCTCTGGAAACACCATATATTTT.

This clone appeared a single time. The chain uses TRBV7-3 and TRBJ2-4, with 9 bases identical to TRBD1. After removal of 4 bases from V and 7 bases from J, the junction contained 2 bases not matched to a gene. The CDR3 covers 13 residues. Looked up from germline, CDR1 is SGHTA and CDR2 is FQGTGA. In DNA, the CDR3 is TGTGCCAGCAGCTCGACAGGGGGGAACATTCAGTACTTC. It codes for CASSSTGGNIQYF.

A few counts support this clone. At the DNA level, this CDR3 is encoded by other sequences in the same sample as well. The rearrangement links TRBV5-1 to TRBJ2-3; a possible D gene is TRBD1 (5 bases). The germline V and J ends were trimmed by 0 bases and 0 bases, with 5 bases remaining between them. Germline CDR1 SGHRS, CDR2 YFSETQ. This CDR3 is built from 14 residues. The DNA for the CDR3 is TGCGCCAGCAGCTTGGGACAGAGCACAGATACGCAGTATTTT. Its protein product is CASSLGQSTDTQYF.

This CDR3 reads CASSLWGTSGNYEQYF. The CDR3 bases are TGTGCCAGCAGTTTATGGGGGACTAGCGGGAACTACGAGCAGTACTTC. V gene TRBV28 combines with J gene TRBJ2-7; 13 nucleotides agree with TRBD2. V lost 0 bases to trimming and J lost 3 bases; unmatched junction nucleotides: 2. Germline CDR1 and CDR2: MDHEN and SYDVKM. This CDR3 is built from 16 residues.

CDR3 in amino acids: CASSLLETGPYGYTF. Written as DNA, the CDR3 is TGTGCCAGTAGCTTACTCGAGACAGGGCCCTATGGCTACACCTTC. The chain couples TRBV19 to TRBJ1-2; 7 nucleotides match TRBD1. The trim removed 6 bases at V and 4 bases at J, leaving 11 bases unmatched. This CDR3 has 15 residues. Per germline, CDR1 LNHDA and CDR2 SQIVND (reference sequence).

The gene calls are TRBV7-3 and TRBJ1-5, with TRBD1 matching over 8 bases. The CDR3 extends over 17 amino acids. The junction had 9 bases not matched to a gene; V was cut back by 5 bases and J by 0 bases. The germline V gene has CDR1 SGHTA and CDR2 FQGTGA. DNA for the CDR3: TGTGCCAGCAGCCCACGTCAGGGGGCGAATAGCAATCAGCCCCAGCATTTT. It yields the protein CASSPRQGANSNQPQHF.

The table lists this clone with a few counts. The chain couples TRBV18 to TRBJ2-6, with D possibly TRBD2 on 5 matching bases. Trimming pared 1 base from V and 0 bases from J, leaving 10 bases between. The CDR3 length is 17 residues. Per germline, CDR1 KGHSH and CDR2 LQKENI. DNA for the CDR3: TGTGCCAGCTCACCACTCGAAGGGAGCTCTGGGGCCAACGTCCTGACTTTC. Protein sequence: CASSPLEGSSGANVLTF.

The chain carries TRBV7-2 and TRBJ2-7; TRBD2 aligns across 12 bases. V dropped 7 bases and J dropped 6; count of bases not matched to a gene: 4. Germline V gene lookup returns CDR1 SGHTA and CDR2 FQGNSA. The CDR3 has 13 amino acids. The chain's CDR3 is CASTPSGRGEQYF. CDR3 in DNA: TGTGCCAGCACGCCTAGCGGGAGGGGCGAGCAGTACTTC.

V is TRBV2 and J is TRBJ2-5; D is unclear. The CDR3 totals 15 residues. Per germline, CDR1 SNHLY and CDR2 FYNNEI. Trimming left V 7 bases short and J 0 bases short, with 15 bases between. CDR3 DNA: TGTGCCAGCAATGACTGGAGCCTGTACCAAGAGACCCAGTACTTC. This sequence encodes CASNDWSLYQETQYF.

CDR3 in DNA: TGTGCCAGCAGTTACTTAACAGGGCCCTACGAGCAGTACTTC. The encoded protein is CASSYLTGPYEQYF. The J gene is TRBJ2-7, the V gene TRBV6-6, with a possible D match to TRBD1 (6 bases). The germline V and J ends were trimmed by 1 base and 2 bases, with 9 bases remaining between them. The CDR3 length is 14 residues. Germline values: CDR1 MNHNY, CDR2 SVGAGI (reference sequence).

The chain couples TRBV4-2 to TRBJ1-6; TRBD1 matches 8 bases. Germline trimming cut 0 bases from V and 7 bases from J; bases unmatched to any gene: 14. Germline V gene data show CDR1 as LGHNA and CDR2 as YNFKEQ. CDR3 size: 19 residues. The DNA for the CDR3 is TGTGCCAGCAGCCAAGAAGCGGCAGGGGGCGTCTCCATCAATTCACCCCTCCACTTT. This sequence encodes CASSQEAAGGVSINSPLHF.

There are a few counts of this clone. A read error may account for a junction end that differs from germline. V usage is TRBV5-1 and J usage is TRBJ1-2; TRBD1 might be the D (6 bases). Germline V gene lookup returns CDR1 SGHRS and CDR2 YFSETQ. The CDR3 has 14 amino acids. DNA for the CDR3: TGCGCCAGCAGATTGGACAGCTCGTACTATGGCTACACCTTC. Protein sequence: CASRLDSSYYGYTF.

This chain uses TRBV7-2 with TRBJ2-2; D is ambiguous. The CDR3 runs to 12 residues. Trimming removed 6 bases from V and 3 bases from J, with 5 bases in between. Germline values: CDR1 SGHTA, CDR2 FQGNSA. CDR3 loop: CASSLYTGELFF. The CDR3 nucleotides are TGTGCCAGCAGTCTTTACACCGGGGAGCTGTTTTTT.

This clone has only one observation. The chain joins TRBV16 to TRBJ2-7; TRBD2 is a possible D gene (6 bases). Germline-derived CDR1 and CDR2 are KGHSY and FQNENV. The length of the CDR3 is 14 residues. V lost 3 bases to trimming and J lost 4 bases, with 13 bases between them. As DNA, the CDR3 is TGTGCCAGCAGCCACCCGACTAGTAATTACGAGCAGTACTTC. It yields the protein CASSHPTSNYEQYF.

The rearrangement links TRBV29-1 to TRBJ2-7; 8 positions match TRBD1. The CDR3 contains 13 residues. With 3 bases clipped from V and 4 bases from J, the junction kept 5 bases outside the gene matches. CDR1 SQVTM and CDR2 ANQGSEA come from the germline V gene. CDR3: CSVETGQGYEQYF. In DNA form, the CDR3 reads TGCAGCGTTGAGACCGGACAGGGTTACGAGCAGTACTTC.

This clone has a handful of counts. The chain recombines TRBV28 with TRBJ2-7; tentatively, D is TRBD1 (6 bases). CDR3 length: 14 amino acids. Germline lookup yields CDR1 MDHEN and CDR2 SYDVKM. The V gene lost 5 bases and the J gene lost 6 bases, with 17 bases spanning the gap. The CDR3 DNA reads TGTGCCAGCAGTGGCACTTGGACAGTCGGCGAGCAGTACTTC. It encodes CASSGTWTVGEQYF.

The chain carries TRBV5-1 and TRBJ2-4; D is uncertain. Between the trimmed V and J ends, which lost 1 base and 2 bases, there was a span of 13 bases. Germline V gene sequence: CDR1 SGHRS, CDR2 YFSETQ. CDR3 length: 16 residues. CDR3 nucleotide sequence: TGCGCCAGCAGCTTGATCCCGACGGGTACCAAAAACATTCAGTACTTC. Protein product: CASSLIPTGTKNIQYF.

With respect to this clone: Its ends do not fully match the called genes, so a read error is possible. This chain joins TRBV18 and TRBJ1-5; no reliable D call. CDR1 is KGHSH, CDR2 LQKENI, per germline. The CDR3 runs to 16 residues. CDR3 nucleotides: TGTGCCAGCTCACCGGCCTCAGTGAATAGCAGTCAGCCCCAGCATTTT. This gives the protein CASSPASVNSSQPQHF.

The gene calls are TRBV4-2 and TRBJ2-3; possibly TRBD1 for D (6 bases). The V gene's germline CDR1 is LGHNA and CDR2 YNFKEQ. Trimming removed 4 bases from V and 2 bases from J, with 19 bases in between. The CDR3 runs 17 residues. As DNA, the CDR3 is TGTGCCAGCAGCCCCAAGAGGGGCAGGGACAACACAGATACGCAGTATTTT. It yields the protein CASSPKRGRDNTDTQYF.

The chain uses TRBV6-5 and TRBJ2-1, with D tentatively TRBD2 (6 bases). This CDR3 comprises 15 residues. The germline CDR1 and CDR2 sequences are MNHEY and SVGAGI. Deletions cut 0 bases from V and 10 bases from J, with 16 bases between. In DNA, the CDR3 is TGTGCCAGCAGTTACTCTCTCCGGTTCGGGGGAGAGCAGTTCTTC. Translation: CASSYSLRFGGEQFF.

The V and J genes are TRBV5-6 and TRBJ2-1, with 7 nucleotides matching TRBD1. The CDR3 extends over 16 amino acids. The V gene's germline CDR1 is SGHDT and CDR2 YYEEEE. The V gene end was trimmed by 4 bases and the J gene end by 2 bases; junction bases not matched to a gene: 9. The CDR3 sequence: CASSPDRPPPYNEQFF. DNA of the CDR3: TGTGCCAGCAGCCCGGACAGGCCGCCCCCCTACAATGAGCAGTTCTTC.

The V and J genes are TRBV27 and TRBJ2-7, with D maybe TRBD2 (5 bases). Trimming shortened V by 3 bases and J by 3 bases, and 9 bases separated the two germline ends. Germline CDR1 reads MNHEY; CDR2 reads SMNVEV (reference sequence). The length of the CDR3 is 13 residues. The CDR3: CASSFGRGYEQYF. In nucleotides, the CDR3 is TGTGCCAGCAGTTTTGGTCGGGGCTACGAGCAGTACTTC.

This chain connects TRBV5-1 to TRBJ2-5; 9 bases match TRBD1. The V and J ends lost 4 bases and 5 bases, in that order; junction bases with no gene match: 3. Germline assignment: CDR1 SGHRS and CDR2 YFSETQ. The CDR3 has 13 residues. CDR3 sequence: CASSTGGGETQYF. CDR3 in DNA: TGCGCCAGCAGCACAGGGGGCGGGGAGACCCAGTACTTC.

The DNA of the CDR3 is TGTGCCAGCAGCTTACCGGGACTAGCGAGAAACAATGAGCAGTTCTTC. It specifies CASSLPGLARNNEQFF. The rearrangement joins TRBV7-9 to TRBJ2-1; 10 bases agree with TRBD2. Germline V lookup: CDR1 SEHNR, CDR2 FQNEAQ (reference sequence). The trim removed 2 bases at V and 5 bases at J, leaving 6 bases unmatched. The length of the CDR3 is 16 residues.

The gene calls are TRBV7-2 and TRBJ1-3, with TRBD1 as a possible D gene (6 bases). V lost 6 bases and J 7 bases, leaving 10 bases between the germline ends. Germline V gives CDR1 SGHTA, CDR2 FQGNSA. The CDR3 spans 12 residues. The CDR3, as DNA: TGTGCCAGCAGTTCTCAGGGGAACACCATATATTTT. Protein product: CASSSQGNTIYF. Full variable domain (outside the CDR3, taken from reference TRBV7-2 and TRBJ1-3): GAGVSQSPSNKVTEKGKDVELRCDPISGHTALYWYRQSLGQGLEFLIYFQGNSAPDKSGLPSDRFSAERTGGSVSTLTIQRTQQEDSAVYLCASSSQGNTIYFGEGSWLTVV.

V and J are TRBV29-1 and TRBJ2-7; 13 bases align to TRBD2. Trimming cost V 4 bases and J 4 bases; bases outside gene matches: 13. The germline V gene has CDR1 SQVTM and CDR2 ANQGSEA. CDR3 length equals 17 residues. The CDR3 DNA reads as TGCAGCGTTGGGGAGGTTCTACTAGCGGGGGGGCAGTACGAGCAGTACTTC. This translates into CSVGEVLLAGGQYEQYF.

The chain is built from TRBV14 and TRBJ2-5, with 12 bases identical to TRBD2. With 4 bases clipped from V and 4 bases from J, the junction kept 7 bases outside the gene matches. Germline CDR1 reads SGHDN; CDR2 reads FVKESK. The CDR3 spans 16 residues. CDR3 sequence reads: CASSPGLAGSPETQYF. In DNA, the CDR3 is TGTGCCAGCAGCCCAGGACTAGCGGGAAGTCCAGAGACCCAGTACTTC.

The chain recombines TRBV11-3 with TRBJ2-1; 12 bases align to TRBD2. Trimming removed 3 bases from V and 4 bases from J; junction bases left unmatched: 4. The germline V gene has CDR1 SGHNT and CDR2 YENEEA. The CDR3 runs to 16 residues. The CDR3 spells CASSFLGTSGYNEQFF. The CDR3 region has the DNA TGTGCCAGCAGCTTTCTAGGGACTAGCGGGTACAATGAGCAGTTCTTC. The entire variable domain, with the rest obtained from reference TRBV11-3 and TRBJ2-1, is as follows: EAGVVQSPRYKIIEKKQPVAFWCNPISGHNTLYWYLQNLGQGPELLIRYENEEAVDDSQLPKDRFSAERLKGVDSTLKIQPAELGDSAVYLCASSFLGTSGYNEQFFGPGTRLTVL.